These 18 T cell receptor beta chains were all obtained from the same sample, sequenced in a study of blood T cell repertoires in COVID-19 (dated by TCRdb to the early 2020s). Library preparation employed the immunoSEQ multiplex PCR assay. TCRdb mirrors the immuneACCESS table, restricted to in-frame sequences. Some clones are absent from its copies; in checked studies, under half trace to an unresolved V gene, and the reason for the others is unknown. Present in this sample are 400,000 to 550,000 clones, roughly 89% of which were seen just once. The ten largest account for 4% to 5.5% of the sample. The sequenced sample consisted of peripheral blood. The receptors stem from a woman in her twenties or thirties with acute or convalescent COVID-19.

The chain carries TRBV5-1 and TRBJ1-1, with 7 bases that match TRBD1. The CDR3 extends over 13 amino acids. J lost 1 base, V lost 5 bases, and 2 bases had no gene match. CDR1 SGHRS and CDR2 YFSETQ come from the germline V gene. CDR3 in DNA: TGCGCCAGCAGTCACAGGGGGAACACTGAAGCTTTCTTT. It yields the protein CASSHRGNTEAFF.

V usage is TRBV11-2 and J usage is TRBJ2-4; 7 positions agree with TRBD2. This CDR3 contains 13 residues. From germline, CDR1 is SGHAT and CDR2 FQNNGV. V was pared by 4 bases and J by 5 bases, with 2 bases of the junction left unmatched. CDR3 sequence reads: CASSWGGENIQYF. The CDR3 DNA reads TGTGCCAGCAGCTGGGGGGGAGAAAACATTCAGTACTTC.

V and J are TRBV5-6 and TRBJ1-1; TRBD1 agrees at 9 bases. The CDR3 is made up of 16 amino acids. With 4 bases clipped from V and 1 base from J, the junction kept 8 bases outside the gene matches. The germline V gene has CDR1 SGHDT and CDR2 YYEEEE. The CDR3 DNA is TGTGCCAGCAGCCCGGGACAGGGACTTCCGAACACTGAAGCTTTCTTT. Amino acid sequence: CASSPGQGLPNTEAFF.

This clone came up once. The rearrangement links TRBV15 to TRBJ2-5; no clear D gene. The CDR3 spans 12 residues. Trimming took 0 bases from V and 7 from J, leaving 6 bases between them. CDR1 is LNHNV and CDR2 is YYDKDF in the germline V gene (reference sequence). CDR3 DNA: TGTGCCACCAGCAGAGATGCGTTGACCCAGTACTTC. As protein: CATSRDALTQYF. The complete variable domain, with remaining parts taken from reference TRBV15 and TRBJ2-5, reads DAMVIQNPRYQVTQFGKPVTLSCSQTLNHNVMYWYQQKSSQAPKLLFHYYDKDFNNEADTPDNFQSRRPNTSFCFLDIRSPGLGDTAMYLCATSRDALTQYFGPGTRLLVL.

The chain is built from TRBV20-1 and TRBJ2-1, with 11 nucleotides matching TRBD2. V lost 3 bases, J lost 4 bases, and 5 bases stayed unmatched. The germline V gene has CDR1 DFQATT and CDR2 SNEGSKA (reference sequence). CDR3 length: 15 amino acids. The DNA of the CDR3 is TGCAGTGCTAGTATAGCGGGGGGGTTTTACAATGAGCAGTTCTTC. Protein sequence: CSASIAGGFYNEQFF.

The chain joins TRBV15 to TRBJ2-2, with TRBD2 as a possible D gene (7 bases). The length of the CDR3 is 14 residues. The germline V gene has CDR1 LNHNV and CDR2 YYDKDF (reference sequence). The V end lost 3 bases, the J end lost 5 bases, and 10 bases lay between the germline ends. CDR3 bases: TGTGCCACCAGCAGGAGGGGGGGAACCGGGGAGCTGTTTTTT. This translates into CATSRRGGTGELFF.

The rearrangement links TRBV3-1 (or the pseudogene TRBV3-2) to TRBJ2-7; TRBD2 matches at 8 bases. The CDR3 is made up of 13 amino acids. Germline-derived CDR1 and CDR2 are LGHDT and YNNKEL (reference sequence). The trim removed 5 bases at V and 6 bases at J, leaving 6 bases unmatched. Written as DNA, the CDR3 is TGTGCCAGCAGCTTGGCGGCGGGGGGCGAGCAGTACTTC. It codes for CASSLAAGGEQYF.

The rearrangement links TRBV29-1 to TRBJ1-1, with D maybe TRBD1 (6 bases). CDR1 SQVTM and CDR2 ANQGSEA come from the germline V gene. CDR3 length: 14 amino acids. Trimming shortened V by 4 bases and J by 5 bases, and 17 bases separated the two germline ends. As DNA, the CDR3 is TGCAGCGTTGCCCGAACAGGGATGGAGACTGAAGCTTTCTTT. Translating it yields CSVARTGMETEAFF.

CDR3 nucleotides: TGTGCCAGCAGAGTCACACGCCATCAGAATCAGCCCCAGCATTTT. Protein: CASRVTRHQNQPQHF. The chain carries TRBV2 and TRBJ1-5; D not resolved. The CDR3 totals 15 residues. V was pared by 6 bases and J by 4 bases, with 16 bases between. Germline V gene sequence: CDR1 SNHLY, CDR2 FYNNEI.

The rearrangement links TRBV27 to TRBJ2-6; D remains ambiguous. The germline V gene has CDR1 MNHEY and CDR2 SMNVEV (reference sequence). This CDR3 has 14 amino acids. V gave up 4 bases and J gave up 3 bases, with 7 bases separating them. The CDR3 bases are TGTGCCAGCAGTTCTTCCCGTGGGGCCAACGTCCTGACTTTC. Amino acid sequence: CASSSSRGANVLTF.

This clone was seen once. This sequence joins TRBV4-2 and TRBJ1-1; D remains ambiguous. Germline CDR1 is LGHNA and CDR2 is YNFKEQ. The CDR3 is made up of 13 amino acids. The V gene lost 2 bases and the J gene lost 6 bases, with 10 bases spanning the gap. DNA for the CDR3: TGTGCCAGCAGCCAACCCGGGATTTCTGAAGCTTTCTTT. Translation: CASSQPGISEAFF.

The chain employs TRBV20-1 and TRBJ1-2; D unclear. This CDR3 contains 10 residues. V was pared by 2 bases and J by 7 bases, with 5 bases between. Germline CDR1 and CDR2: DFQATT and SNEGSKA (reference sequence). CDR3 nucleotides: TGCAGTGCTAGACGGGTTGGCTACACCTTC. It encodes CSARRVGYTF.

The V and J genes are TRBV30 and TRBJ2-7; D is perhaps TRBD1 (6 bases). The CDR3 sequence is 14 residues long. Germline values: CDR1 GTSNPN, CDR2 SVGIG (reference sequence). Trimming pared 8 bases from V and 2 bases from J, leaving 19 bases between. CDR3 sequence (DNA): TGTGCCCTGACGGCGTCGACAGGAGCCTACGAGCAGTACTTC. Protein: CALTASTGAYEQYF.

This chain joins TRBV29-1 and TRBJ2-3; D is perhaps TRBD2 (6 bases). Germline CDR1 and CDR2: SQVTM and ANQGSEA. V lost 4 bases, J lost 2 bases, and 16 bases lay in between. The CDR3 loop spans 15 amino acids. The CDR3 sequence is CSVVLLWGVTDTQYF. The CDR3 region has the DNA TGCAGCGTTGTCCTCTTATGGGGGGTCACAGATACGCAGTATTTT.

The rearrangement joins TRBV6-2 or TRBV6-3 to TRBJ1-2, with 8 bases aligning to TRBD1. The CDR3 extends over 15 amino acids. After removal of 2 bases from V and 6 bases from J, the junction contained 8 bases not matched to a gene. Germline V gene lookup returns CDR1 MNHEY and CDR2 SVGEGT. CDR3 coding DNA: TGTGCCAGCAGTTACACAGGACAGGGCTCAGATGGCTACACCTTC. Protein sequence: CASSYTGQGSDGYTF.

The V and J genes are TRBV19 and TRBJ2-7, with 8 bases lining up with TRBD1. Germline CDR1 reads LNHDA; CDR2 reads SQIVND (reference sequence). CDR3 length: 14 residues. V trimming: 4 bases; J trimming: 3 bases; junction bases outside the gene matches: 5. Here the CDR3 reads CASSTRDRSYEQYF. CDR3 DNA sequence: TGTGCCAGTAGTACCCGGGACAGGAGCTACGAGCAGTACTTC. Supplemented by reference TRBV19 and TRBJ2-7, the full variable domain reads DGGITQSPKYLFRKEGQNVTLSCEQNLNHDAMYWYRQDPGQGLRLIYYSQIVNDFQKGDIAEGYSVSREKKESFPLTVTSAQKNPTAFYLCASSTRDRSYEQYFGPGTRLTVT.

The chain couples TRBV3-1 (or the pseudogene TRBV3-2) to TRBJ2-7; 10 nucleotides agree with TRBD2. Trimming removed 6 bases from V and 1 base from J; junction bases left unmatched: 9. This CDR3 contains 16 residues. CDR1 and CDR2 from the germline V gene are LGHDT and YNNKEL (reference sequence). CDR3 sequence reads: CASSPGLAVTSYEQYF. CDR3 in DNA: TGTGCCAGCAGTCCCGGACTAGCGGTTACATCCTACGAGCAGTACTTC.

This chain links TRBV6-5 with TRBJ2-2; D perhaps matches TRBD1 (6 bases). Trimming cost V 9 bases and J 2 bases, with 10 bases left between them. The CDR3 is made up of 13 amino acids. CDR1 is MNHEY, CDR2 SVGAGI, per germline. CDR3 sequence (DNA): TGTGCCAGTGGACAGATCAACACCGGGGAGCTGTTTTTT. Residues: CASGQINTGELFF.